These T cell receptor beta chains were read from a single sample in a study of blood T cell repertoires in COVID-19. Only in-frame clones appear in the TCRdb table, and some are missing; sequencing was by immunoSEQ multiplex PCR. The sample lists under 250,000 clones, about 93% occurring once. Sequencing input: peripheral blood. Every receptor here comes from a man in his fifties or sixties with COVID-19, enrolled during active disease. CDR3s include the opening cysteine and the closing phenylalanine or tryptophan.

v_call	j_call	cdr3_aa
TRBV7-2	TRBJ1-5	CASSLGRVHQPQHF
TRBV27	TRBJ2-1	CASSLAGLSSYNEQFF
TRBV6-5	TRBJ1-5	CASSQIRGQPQHF
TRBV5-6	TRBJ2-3	CASSWGDRWTDTQYF
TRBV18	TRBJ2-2	CASSPRQGNTGELFF
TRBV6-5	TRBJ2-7	CASSYISTGYSYEQYF
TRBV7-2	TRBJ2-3	CASSLARADTQYF
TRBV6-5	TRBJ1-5	CASSPDRSGQPQHF
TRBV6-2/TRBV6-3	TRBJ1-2	CASSPTDSYGYTF
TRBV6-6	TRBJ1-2	CASSYSKDRGNYGYTF
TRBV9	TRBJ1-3	CASNPGGGPNTIYF
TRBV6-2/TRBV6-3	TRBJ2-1	CASSRSHSEQFF
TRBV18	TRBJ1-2	CASSGIGPRGDYGYTF